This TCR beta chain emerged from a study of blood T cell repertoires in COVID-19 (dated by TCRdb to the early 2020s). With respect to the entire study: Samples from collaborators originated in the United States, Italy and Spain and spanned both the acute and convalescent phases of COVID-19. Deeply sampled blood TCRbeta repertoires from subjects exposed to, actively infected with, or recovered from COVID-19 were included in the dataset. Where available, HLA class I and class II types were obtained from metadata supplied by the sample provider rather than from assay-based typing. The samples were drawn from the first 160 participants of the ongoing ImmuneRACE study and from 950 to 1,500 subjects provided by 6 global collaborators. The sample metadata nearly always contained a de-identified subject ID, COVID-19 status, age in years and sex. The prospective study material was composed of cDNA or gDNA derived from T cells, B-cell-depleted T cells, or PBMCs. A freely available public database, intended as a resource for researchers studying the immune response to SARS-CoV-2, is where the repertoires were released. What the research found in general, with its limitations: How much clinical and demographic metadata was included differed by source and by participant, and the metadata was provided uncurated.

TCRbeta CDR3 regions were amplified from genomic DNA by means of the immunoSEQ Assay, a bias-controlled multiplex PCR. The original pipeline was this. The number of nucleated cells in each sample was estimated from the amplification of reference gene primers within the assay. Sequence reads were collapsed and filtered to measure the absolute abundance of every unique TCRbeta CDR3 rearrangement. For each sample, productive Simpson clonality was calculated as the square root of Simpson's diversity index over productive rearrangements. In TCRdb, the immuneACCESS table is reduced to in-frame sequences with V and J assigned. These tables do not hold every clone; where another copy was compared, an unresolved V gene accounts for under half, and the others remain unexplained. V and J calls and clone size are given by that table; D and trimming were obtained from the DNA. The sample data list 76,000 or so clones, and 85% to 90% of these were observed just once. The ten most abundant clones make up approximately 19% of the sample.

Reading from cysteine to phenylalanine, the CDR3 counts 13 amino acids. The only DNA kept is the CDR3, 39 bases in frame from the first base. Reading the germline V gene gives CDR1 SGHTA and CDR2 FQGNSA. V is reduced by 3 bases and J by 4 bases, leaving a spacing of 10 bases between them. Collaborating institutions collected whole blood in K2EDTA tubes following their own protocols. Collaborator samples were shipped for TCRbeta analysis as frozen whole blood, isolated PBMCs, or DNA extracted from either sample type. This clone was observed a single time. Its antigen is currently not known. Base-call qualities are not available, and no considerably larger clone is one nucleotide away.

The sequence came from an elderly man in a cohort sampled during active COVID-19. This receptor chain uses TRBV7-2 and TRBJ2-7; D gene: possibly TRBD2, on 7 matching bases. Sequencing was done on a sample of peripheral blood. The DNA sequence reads TGTGCCAGCAGCTTGCGGGGGCGGTACGAGCAGTACTTC. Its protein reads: CASSLRGRYEQYF.